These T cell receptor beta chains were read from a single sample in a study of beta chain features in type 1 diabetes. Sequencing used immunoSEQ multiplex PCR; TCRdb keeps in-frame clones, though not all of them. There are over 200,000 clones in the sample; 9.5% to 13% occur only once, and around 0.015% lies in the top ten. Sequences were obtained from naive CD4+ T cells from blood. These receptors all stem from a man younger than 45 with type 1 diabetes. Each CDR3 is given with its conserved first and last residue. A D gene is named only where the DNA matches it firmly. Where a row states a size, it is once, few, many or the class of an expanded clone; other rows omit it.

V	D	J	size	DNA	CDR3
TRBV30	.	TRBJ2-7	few	TGTGCCTGGAGTGTCGGCTCCTACGAGCAGTACTTC	CAWSVGSYEQYF
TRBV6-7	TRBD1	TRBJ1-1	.	TGTGCCAGCAGCCAACAGGGGAGGTATGAAGCTTTCTTT	CASSQQGRYEAFF
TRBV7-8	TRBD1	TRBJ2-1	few	TGTGCCAGCAGCTCCAGGGACAGGTACAATGAGCAGTTCTTC	CASSSRDRYNEQFF
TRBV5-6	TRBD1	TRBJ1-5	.	TGTGCCAGCAGCCCCCCCAGGACAGGACACAATCAGCCCCAGCATTTT	CASSPPRTGHNQPQHF
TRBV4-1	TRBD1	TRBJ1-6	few	TGCGCCAGCAGCCGGGGGGACAGCGCTTCTTCGATTTTT	CASSRGDSASSIF
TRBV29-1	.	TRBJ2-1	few	TGCAGCGTAGCCAGGGGAAGATACAATGAGCAGTTCTTC	CSVARGRYNEQFF
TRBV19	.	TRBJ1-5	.	TGTGCCAGTAGTATAGTGTTCGGACAGAGCAATCAGCCCCAGCATTTT	CASSIVFGQSNQPQHF
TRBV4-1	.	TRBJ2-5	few	TGCGCCAGCAGCCAAGATGAGTCCGAGACCCAGTACTTC	CASSQDESETQYF
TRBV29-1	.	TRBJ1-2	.	TGCAGCGTTGGGCGTCAGGGAAGCGGCTACACCTTC	CSVGRQGSGYTF
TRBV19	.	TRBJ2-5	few	TGTGCCAGTAGTACCAGGGTTGCGGAGACCCAGTACTTC	CASSTRVAETQYF
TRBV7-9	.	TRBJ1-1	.	TGTGCCAGCAGCCTGACAGGACCCACTGAAGCTTTCTTT	CASSLTGPTEAFF
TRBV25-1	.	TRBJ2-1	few	TGTGCCAGCAGAGGGGGGGGGACTGGGAATGAGCAGTTCTTC	CASRGGGTGNEQFF
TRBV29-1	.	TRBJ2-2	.	TGCAGCGGGGGAGGTGGCGGGGAGCTGTTTTTT	CSGGGGGELFF
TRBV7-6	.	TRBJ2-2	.	TGTGCCAGCAGCTCACCCACAGGGGAGCTGTTTTTT	CASSSPTGELFF
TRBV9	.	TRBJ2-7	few	TGTGCCAGCAGCTCCGGCTCCTACGAGCAGTACTTC	CASSSGSYEQYF
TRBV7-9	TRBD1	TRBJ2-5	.	TGTGCCAGCAGCTTAGACAGGGGCCCACTGTACTTC	CASSLDRGPLYF
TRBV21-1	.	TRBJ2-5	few	TGTGCCGCAGGGGGGATAGAGACCCAGTACTTC	CAAGGIETQYF
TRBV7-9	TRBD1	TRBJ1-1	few	TGTGCCAGCAGCTTCAGGGGGCGGGGGAACACTGAAGCTTTCTTT	CASSFRGRGNTEAFF
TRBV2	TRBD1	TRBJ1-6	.	TGTGCCAGCCGGACAGGCAATTCACCCCTCCACTTT	CASRTGNSPLHF
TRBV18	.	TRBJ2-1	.	TGTGCCAGCTCACTACTAGGACAGACTTACAATGAGCAGTTCTTC	CASSLLGQTYNEQFF
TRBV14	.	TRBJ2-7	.	TGTGCCAGCAGCCAAGCGGGTAAAACCTACGAGCAGTACTTC	CASSQAGKTYEQYF
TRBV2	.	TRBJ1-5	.	TGTGCCAGCACGGTCCACGGAGGAGATCAGCCCCAGCATTTT	CASTVHGGDQPQHF
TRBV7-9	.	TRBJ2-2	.	TGTGCCAGCAGACGCTTGCCTGCCCGGAGAACCTTTTGGGGCAGGGGGCTGTTTTTT	CASRRLPARRTFWGRGLFF
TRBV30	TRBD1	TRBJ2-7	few	TGTGCCTGGAGCCTCGGGACAGCGGCTCGGTACGAGCAGTACTTC	CAWSLGTAARYEQYF
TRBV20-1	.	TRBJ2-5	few	TGCAGTGCCCCCCGAGAGACCCAGTACTTC	CSAPRETQYF
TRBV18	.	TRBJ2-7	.	TGTGCCAGCTCATCTGCGGTTGGCTCCTACGAGCAGTACTTC	CASSSAVGSYEQYF
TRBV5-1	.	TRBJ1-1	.	TGCGCCAGCAGCAATTTCCAGGGGGAAGCTTTCTTT	CASSNFQGEAFF
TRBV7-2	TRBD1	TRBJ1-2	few	TGTGCCAGCAGCTTAGCTAAAGGGACAGTCCTCTATGGCTACACCTTC	CASSLAKGTVLYGYTF
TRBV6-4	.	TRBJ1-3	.	TGTGCCAGCAGTGCAGGGCCTGGAAACACCATATATTTT	CASSAGPGNTIYF
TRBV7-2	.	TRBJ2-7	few	TGTGCCAGCAGCTTAGGACCGGGGGAGCAGTACGAGCAGTACTTC	CASSLGPGEQYEQYF
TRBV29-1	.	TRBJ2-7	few	TGCAGCGTTTCCTCGCAGACTGGCTCCTACGAGCAGTACTTC	CSVSSQTGSYEQYF
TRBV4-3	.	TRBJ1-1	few	TGCGCCAGCAGCCTACAGGGAAGCGGCACTGAAGCTTTCTTT	CASSLQGSGTEAFF
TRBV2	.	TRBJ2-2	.	TGTGCCAGCAGCTTCACGGGAACCGGGGAGCTGTTTTTT	CASSFTGTGELFF
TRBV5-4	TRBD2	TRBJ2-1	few	TGTGCCAGCAGCTTGGGTGGCGGGGGACTATACAATGAGCAGTTCTTC	CASSLGGGGLYNEQFF
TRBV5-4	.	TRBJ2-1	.	TGTGCCAGCAGCCAGACGGGTCGGGTTGAGCAGTTCTTC	CASSQTGRVEQFF
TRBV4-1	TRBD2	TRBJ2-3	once	TGCGCCAGCAGCCGTAGCGGGGGGGCCAGCGGAGATACGCAGTATTTT	CASSRSGGASGDTQYF
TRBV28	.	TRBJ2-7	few	TGTGCCAGCAGTACTCCGGGTGGGGAGCAGTACTTC	CASSTPGGEQYF
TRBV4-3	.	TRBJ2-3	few	TGCGCCAGCAGCTCAAAATCGGTGGATACGCAGTATTTT	CASSSKSVDTQYF
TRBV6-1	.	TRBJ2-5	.	TGTGCCAGCAGTGAGGGACACCTCCGGGAGACCCAGTACTTC	CASSEGHLRETQYF
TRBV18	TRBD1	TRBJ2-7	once	TGTGCCAGCTCACCACTGGCAGGGGGAATGGACGAGCAGTACTTC	CASSPLAGGMDEQYF
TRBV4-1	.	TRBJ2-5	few	TGCGCCAGCAGCCAAGTGGCCGGGATGTACGAGACCCAGTACTTC	CASSQVAGMYETQYF
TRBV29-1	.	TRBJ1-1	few	TGCAGCGTTGGGAACTATAGAGGTGAAGCTTTCTTT	CSVGNYRGEAFF